This T cell receptor (beta chain) was recovered during a study of a mutant IDH1 vaccine in newly diagnosed glioma. Looking at the study overall: There were roughly 60% males and approximately 38% females among treated patients, whose mean age was about 40 years. The earlier regimen, radiotherapy, temozolomide, or both, was most often both. Study conclusions and caveats: Alterations occurring in top peripheral T cell clonotypes seemed unrelated to pseudoprogression.

The sample's time point: baseline, week 1 (first vaccination visit). Treatment: pre-vaccination baseline after standard-of-care therapy. This CDR3 has 11 residues. Per germline, CDR1 DFQATT and CDR2 SNEGSKA (reference sequence). The V and J ends lost 5 bases and 6 bases respectively, with 9 bases between them. Sequenced by immunoSEQ multiplex PCR; TCRdb stores in-frame clones only, minus some. The data contain tens of thousands of clones, around four fifths of them singletons. Concerning this clone: The antigen remains unidentified.

Source: PBMCs, taken from a glioma patient treated with radiotherapy, temozolomide or both. V is TRBV20-1 and J is TRBJ2-3, with D unresolved. This clonotype was sampled from a woman aged 50 to 65 with glioma. CDR3 region: CSALSRDTQYF. The CDR3, as DNA: TGCAGTGCTCTCTCGCGGGATACGCAGTATTTT.